These T cell receptor beta chains were read from a single sample in a study of tumor and adjacent non-tumor tissue in lung cancer. MiXCR, run by TCRdb on the multiplex PCR reads, gives a single entry per CDR3 protein. The data show 60,000 to 85,000 distinct CDR3 sequences, roughly 80% seen once. Input material: lung tumor tissue. These receptor sequences come from a woman aged 45-65 years with non-small cell lung cancer. Both conserved end residues are part of each CDR3. A D gene is named only where the DNA matches it firmly. Some rows mark clone size as missing; the rest say once, few, many or name a class of expanded clone.

d_gene: TRBD1
abundance: medium-sized
v_gene: TRBV20-1
j_gene: TRBJ1-6
CDR3aa: CSARDPGQDNSPLHF
CDR3nt: TGCAGTGCTAGAGATCCCGGACAGGATAATTCACCCCTCCACTTT

d_gene: -
abundance: -
v_gene: TRBV7-3
j_gene: TRBJ1-2
CDR3aa: CVSSPNVNYGYTF
CDR3nt: TGTGTCAGCAGCCCAAACGTTAACTATGGCTACACCTTC

d_gene: -
abundance: -
v_gene: TRBV6-2/TRBV6-3
j_gene: TRBJ2-5
CDR3aa: CATETLARPGEIQYF
CDR3nt: TGTGCCACCGAGACCCTTGCCCGACCCGGGGAGATCCAGTACTTC

d_gene: -
abundance: -
v_gene: TRBV20-1
j_gene: TRBJ2-7
CDR3aa: CSARTIGEHCF
CDR3nt: TGTAGTGCTAGGACAATCGGCGAACACTGCTTC

d_gene: TRBD1
abundance: -
v_gene: TRBV28
j_gene: TRBJ2-7
CDR3aa: CAISHRTGTYEQYF
CDR3nt: TGTGCCATCTCCCACAGGACAGGTACCTACGAGCAGTACTTC

d_gene: -
abundance: -
v_gene: TRBV4-2
j_gene: TRBJ1-1
CDR3aa: CASNRSVKNTEAFF
CDR3nt: TGTGCCAGCAACCGATCGGTGAAGAACACAGAAGCTTTCTTT

d_gene: -
abundance: -
v_gene: TRBV5-6
j_gene: TRBJ1-4
CDR3aa: CASSLGESSEKLSF
CDR3nt: TGTGCCAGCAGCCTGGGGGAAAGCAGCGAAAAACTGTCTTTT

d_gene: -
abundance: -
v_gene: TRBV12-3/TRBV12-4
j_gene: TRBJ2-1
CDR3aa: CASSRLAVNEQFF
CDR3nt: TGTGCCAGCAGCCGACTGGCAGTGAATGAGCAGTTCTTC

d_gene: -
abundance: -
v_gene: TRBV29-1
j_gene: TRBJ2-6
CDR3aa: CSAWALGRSGAYVLTF
CDR3nt: TGTAGCGCTTGGGCCCTCGGGCGCTCTGGGGCCTACGTCCTGACTTTC

d_gene: -
abundance: -
v_gene: TRBV6-6
j_gene: TRBJ1-5
CDR3aa: CASSLGTTGNQPQHF
CDR3nt: TGTGCCAGCAGTCTCGGGACGACGGGGAATCAGCCTCAGCATTTT

d_gene: -
abundance: -
v_gene: TRBV7-8
j_gene: TRBJ2-2
CDR3aa: CASSSPAATTGEPFF
CDR3nt: TGTGCCAGCAGCTCACCGGCAGCGACTACCGGGGAGCCGTTTTTT

d_gene: -
abundance: once
v_gene: TRBV28
j_gene: TRBJ2-7
CDR3aa: CARSLNMGRYEQYF
CDR3nt: TGTGCCAGGAGTTTAAACATGGGCAGGTACGAGCAGTACTTC

d_gene: -
abundance: -
v_gene: TRBV12-3/TRBV12-4
j_gene: TRBJ2-3
CDR3aa: CTSSSVADSTDTQYF
CDR3nt: TGTACCAGCAGCTCAGTAGCGGATAGCACAGATACGCAGTATTTT

d_gene: TRBD2
abundance: few
v_gene: TRBV11-2
j_gene: TRBJ2-1
CDR3aa: CASSLAGNSYDEQFF
CDR3nt: TGTGCCAGCAGTTTAGCGGGAAACTCCTACGATGAGCAGTTCTTC

d_gene: -
abundance: -
v_gene: TRBV12-3/TRBV12-4
j_gene: TRBJ1-1
CDR3aa: CASSPKGNTETFF
CDR3nt: TGTGCCAGCAGTCCGAAGGGGAACACTGAAACTTTCTTC

d_gene: -
abundance: -
v_gene: TRBV19
j_gene: TRBJ2-5
CDR3aa: CASRKTAQETQYF
CDR3nt: TGTGCCAGTAGGAAGACAGCCCAAGAGACCCAGTACTTC

d_gene: -
abundance: -
v_gene: TRBV5-1
j_gene: TRBJ2-6
CDR3aa: CARSRHGTSGSGANVLTF
CDR3nt: TGCGCCAGGAGCCGCCATGGGACCTCTGGCTCTGGGGCCAACGTCCTGACTTTC

d_gene: -
abundance: once
v_gene: TRBV6-6
j_gene: TRBJ2-7
CDR3aa: CVRSYGTLYEQYF
CDR3nt: TGTGTCAGGAGTTACGGGACCCTTTACGAGCAGTACTTC

d_gene: -
abundance: once
v_gene: TRBV11-3
j_gene: TRBJ2-5
CDR3aa: CASSQDRSQETQYF
CDR3nt: TGTGCCAGCAGCCAAGACAGGAGCCAAGAGACCCAGTATTTC

d_gene: -
abundance: -
v_gene: TRBV20-1
j_gene: TRBJ1-2
CDR3aa: CSAEEGPLYGYTF
CDR3nt: TGCAGTGCAGAGGAGGGACCGCTCTATGGCTACACCTTC

d_gene: -
abundance: -
v_gene: TRBV20-1
j_gene: TRBJ2-7
CDR3aa: CSASNPGGSYERYF
CDR3nt: TGCAGTGCTAGTAATCCAGGAGGATCCTATGAGCGGTACTTC

d_gene: TRBD2
abundance: -
v_gene: TRBV29-1
j_gene: TRBJ2-1
CDR3aa: CSVNLPGGRCYNEQFF
CDR3nt: TGCAGCGTTAACCTTCCTGGCGGGAGATGCTACAATGAACAGTTCTTC

d_gene: TRBD1
abundance: -
v_gene: TRBV12-5
j_gene: TRBJ2-7
CDR3aa: CVSGLVYPGQGSEQYF
CDR3nt: TGTGTTAGTGGTTTGGTATACCCCGGACAGGGTTCCGAGCAGTACTTC

d_gene: -
abundance: -
v_gene: TRBV4-1
j_gene: TRBJ2-3
CDR3aa: CTSSQGFFSTDTQYF
CDR3nt: TGCACCAGCAGCCAAGGGTTCTTTAGCACAGATACGCAGTATTTT

d_gene: -
abundance: -
v_gene: TRBV11-2
j_gene: TRBJ2-7
CDR3aa: CTSSQSSISNEQYF
CDR3nt: TGTACCAGCAGCCAGTCGTCAATTTCCAACGAGCAGTACTTC

d_gene: TRBD1
abundance: -
v_gene: TRBV4-1
j_gene: TRBJ2-1
CDR3aa: CASSQGQGIHEQLF
CDR3nt: TGCGCCAGCAGCCAGGGACAGGGGATACATGAGCAGCTCTTC

d_gene: -
abundance: -
v_gene: TRBV6-1
j_gene: TRBJ2-7
CDR3aa: CVSNELANHEQYF
CDR3nt: TGTGTCAGCAATGAGTTAGCGAACCACGAGCAGTACTTC

d_gene: -
abundance: once
v_gene: TRBV6-5
j_gene: TRBJ2-2
CDR3aa: CASRRGGPSAGELLF
CDR3nt: TGTGCCAGCCGAAGGGGGGGACCGTCGGCCGGGGAGCTGTTATTT

d_gene: -
abundance: -
v_gene: TRBV29-1
j_gene: TRBJ2-7
CDR3aa: CNVHLTSGRGYEQYF
CDR3nt: TGCAACGTCCACCTGACTAGTGGGAGAGGGTACGAGCAGTACTTC

d_gene: TRBD2
abundance: -
v_gene: TRBV11-1
j_gene: TRBJ2-3
CDR3aa: CASTFGLAGLKSTDTQYF
CDR3nt: TGTGCCAGCACTTTTGGACTAGCTGGATTAAAAAGCACAGATACGCAGTATTTT

d_gene: -
abundance: -
v_gene: TRBV10-3
j_gene: TRBJ2-7
CDR3aa: CAVTGGAYEQYF
CDR3nt: TGTGCCGTCACAGGGGGGGCTTACGAGCAGTACTTC

d_gene: TRBD2
abundance: -
v_gene: TRBV6-6
j_gene: TRBJ2-3
CDR3aa: CAISYSRGSGGSETQYF
CDR3nt: TGTGCCATCAGTTACTCTCGGGGTAGCGGGGGTTCAGAAACGCAGTATTTT

d_gene: -
abundance: -
v_gene: TRBV10-2
j_gene: TRBJ2-3
CDR3aa: CASRSDPFADTQYF
CDR3nt: TGCGCCAGCAGATCGGACCCTTTCGCAGATACGCAGTATTTT

d_gene: -
abundance: -
v_gene: TRBV6-1
j_gene: TRBJ1-1
CDR3aa: CVSSEYRHAEAFF
CDR3nt: TGTGTCAGCAGTGAATACCGGCACGCTGAAGCTTTCTTT

d_gene: -
abundance: -
v_gene: TRBV20-1
j_gene: TRBJ1-1
CDR3aa: CSARDRGQGSMSTEAFF
CDR3nt: TGCAGTGCTAGAGATCGTGGGCAGGGGAGCATGAGTACTGAAGCTTTCTTT

d_gene: -
abundance: -
v_gene: TRBV18
j_gene: TRBJ2-6
CDR3aa: CASSPRLSGAYVLTF
CDR3nt: TGTGCCAGCTCACCTAGATTGTCTGGGGCCTACGTCCTGACTTTC

d_gene: TRBD2
abundance: medium-sized
v_gene: TRBV20-1
j_gene: TRBJ2-5
CDR3aa: CSAPPGGGRQETQYF
CDR3nt: TGCAGTGCTCCACCGGGAGGGGGTAGACAAGAGACCCAGTACTTC

d_gene: TRBD1
abundance: -
v_gene: TRBV20-1
j_gene: TRBJ1-1
CDR3aa: CRGTAILTTEAFF
CDR3nt: TGCAGAGGGACAGCAATATTGACAACTGAAGCTTTCTTT

d_gene: TRBD2
abundance: -
v_gene: TRBV29-1
j_gene: TRBJ2-5
CDR3aa: CSVDLAGEQETRYF
CDR3nt: TGCAGCGTTGACTTAGCGGGAGAGCAAGAGACCCGGTATTTC

d_gene: -
abundance: -
v_gene: TRBV10-3
j_gene: TRBJ2-3
CDR3aa: CTISESSLSTNTQYF
CDR3nt: TGTACCATCAGTGAGTCGTCGCTCTCCACAAATACGCAGTATTTT

d_gene: -
abundance: -
v_gene: TRBV20-1
j_gene: TRBJ2-3
CDR3aa: CSARSEKPDYTNTQYF
CDR3nt: TGCAGTGCTAGATCTGAAAAACCTGATTACACAAATACGCAGTATTTT

d_gene: TRBD2
abundance: -
v_gene: TRBV20-1
j_gene: TRBJ2-7
CDR3aa: CSAREKLAAYEQYF
CDR3nt: TGCAGTGCTAGGGAGAAACTAGCGGCATACGAGCAGTACTTC

d_gene: -
abundance: -
v_gene: TRBV6-6
j_gene: TRBJ2-6
CDR3aa: CANTKEAYSGANVLTF
CDR3nt: TGTGCCAACACCAAGGAGGCGTACTCTGGGGCTAACGTCCTGACTTTC

d_gene: -
abundance: -
v_gene: TRBV20-1
j_gene: TRBJ2-7
CDR3aa: CSAPSPGMGAYVQYF
CDR3nt: TGCAGTGCTCCGAGCCCGGGGATGGGGGCCTACGTGCAGTATTTC

d_gene: TRBD2
abundance: few
v_gene: TRBV5-8
j_gene: TRBJ2-3
CDR3aa: CASSTGLAGSTGTQYF
CDR3nt: TGTGCCAGCAGCACGGGACTAGCGGGTAGCACAGGTACGCAGTATTTT

d_gene: -
abundance: -
v_gene: TRBV6-1
j_gene: TRBJ1-4
CDR3aa: CADSLIATNEKLFF
CDR3nt: TGTGCCGACAGTTTGATTGCAACTAATGAAAAACTGTTTTTT

d_gene: TRBD1
abundance: -
v_gene: TRBV29-1
j_gene: TRBJ2-7
CDR3aa: CSALTGGEPYEHYF
CDR3nt: TGCAGCGCGTTGACAGGGGGCGAACCCTACGAGCACTACTTC

d_gene: -
abundance: -
v_gene: TRBV29-1
j_gene: TRBJ1-1
CDR3aa: CSVGENTEASF
CDR3nt: TGCAGCGTTGGTGAGAACACTGAAGCATCCTTT

d_gene: -
abundance: -
v_gene: TRBV7-2
j_gene: TRBJ2-3
CDR3aa: CASSSQDTQYF
CDR3nt: TGTGCCAGCAGCTCACAAGATACGCAGTATTTT

d_gene: -
abundance: -
v_gene: TRBV20-1
j_gene: TRBJ1-2
CDR3aa: CSPREARGGYGYTF
CDR3nt: TGCAGTCCTAGAGAGGCAAGGGGAGGCTATGGCTACACCTTC

d_gene: -
abundance: once
v_gene: TRBV6-1
j_gene: TRBJ1-4
CDR3aa: CASSDTVDTATNEKLFF
CDR3nt: TGTGCCAGCAGTGATACCGTGGATACTGCAACTAATGAAAAACTGTTTTTT

d_gene: -
abundance: -
v_gene: TRBV6-5
j_gene: TRBJ1-5
CDR3aa: CASNQGGTNQPQHF
CDR3nt: TGTGCTAGCAACCAGGGTGGTACCAATCAGCCCCAGCATTTT